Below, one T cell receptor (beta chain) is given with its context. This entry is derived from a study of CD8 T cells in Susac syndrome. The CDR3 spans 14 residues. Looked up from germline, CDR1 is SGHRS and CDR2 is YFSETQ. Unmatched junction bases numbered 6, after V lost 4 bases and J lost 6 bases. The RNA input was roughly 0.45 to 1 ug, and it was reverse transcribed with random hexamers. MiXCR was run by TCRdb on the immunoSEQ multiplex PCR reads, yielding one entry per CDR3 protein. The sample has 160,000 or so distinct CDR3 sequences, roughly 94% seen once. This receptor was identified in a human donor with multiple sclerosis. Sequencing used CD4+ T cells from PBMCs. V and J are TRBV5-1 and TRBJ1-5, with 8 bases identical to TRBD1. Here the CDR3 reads CASSLGQGTQPQHF. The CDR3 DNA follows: TGCGCCAGCAGCCTAGGACAGGGCACTCAGCCCCAGCATTTT.